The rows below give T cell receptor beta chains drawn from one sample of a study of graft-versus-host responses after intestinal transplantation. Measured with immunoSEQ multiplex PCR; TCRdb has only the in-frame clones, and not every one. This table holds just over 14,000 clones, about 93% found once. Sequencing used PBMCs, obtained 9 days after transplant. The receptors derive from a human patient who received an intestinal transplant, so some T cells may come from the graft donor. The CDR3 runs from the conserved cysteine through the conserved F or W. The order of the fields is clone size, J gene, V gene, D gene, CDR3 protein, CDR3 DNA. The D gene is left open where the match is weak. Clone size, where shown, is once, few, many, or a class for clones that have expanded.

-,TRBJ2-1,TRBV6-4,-,CASSEGFMDEQFF,TGTGCCAGCAGTGAAGGGTTTATGGATGAGCAGTTCTTC
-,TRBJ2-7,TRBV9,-,CASSLGGRSAPYEQYF,TGTGCCAGCAGCCTAGGGGGTAGAAGCGCCCCTTACGAGCAGTACTTC
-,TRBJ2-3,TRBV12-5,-,CASGLDPVVGVETDTQYF,TGTGCTAGTGGCTTAGATCCCGTCGTGGGAGTTGAGACAGATACGCAGTATTTT
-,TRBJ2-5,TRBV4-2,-,CASSLHKTRGSETQYF,TGTGCCAGCAGCCTCCACAAAACGCGGGGCTCGGAGACCCAGTACTTC
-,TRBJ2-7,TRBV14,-,CASSLKAASGRTYEQYF,TGTGCCAGCAGCCTAAAGGCGGCCAGCGGGCGAACCTACGAGCAGTACTTC
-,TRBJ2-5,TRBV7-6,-,CASSLIRLGETQYF,TGTGCCAGCAGCTTAATAAGGTTGGGAGAGACCCAGTACTTC
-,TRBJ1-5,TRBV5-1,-,CASSLDGLRSNQPQHF,TGCGCCAGCAGCTTGGATGGCCTCCGTAGCAATCAGCCCCAGCATTTT
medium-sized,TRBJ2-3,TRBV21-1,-,CASSKVEQVSTDTQYF,TGTGCCAGCAGCAAAGTAGAACAGGTTAGCACAGATACGCAGTATTTT
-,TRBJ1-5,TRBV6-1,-,CASSEAAYQPQHF,TGTGCCAGCAGTGAAGCCGCCTATCAGCCCCAGCATTTT
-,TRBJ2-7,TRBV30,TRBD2,CAWSVSLAGDEQYF,TGTGCCTGGAGTGTATCACTAGCGGGAGACGAGCAGTACTTC
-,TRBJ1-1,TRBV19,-,CASSFGARNTEAFF,TGTGCCAGTAGTTTTGGGGCGCGGAACACTGAAGCTTTCTTT
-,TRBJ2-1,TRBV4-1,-,CASSPLGNEQFF,TGCGCCAGCAGCCCACTCGGCAATGAGCAGTTCTTC
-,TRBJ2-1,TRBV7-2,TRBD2,CASSPHGTSVYNEQFF,TGTGCCAGCAGCCCACACGGGACTAGCGTTTACAATGAGCAGTTCTTC
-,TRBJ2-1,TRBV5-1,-,CASSLVGTLPWDEQFF,TGCGCCAGCAGCTTGGTGGGTACCCTACCTTGGGATGAGCAGTTCTTC
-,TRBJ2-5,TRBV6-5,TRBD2,CASSSGTRNVETQYF,TGTGCCAGCAGCTCCGGGACTAGAAACGTAGAGACCCAGTACTTC
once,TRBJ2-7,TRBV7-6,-,CASSSKRERTYEQYF,TGTGCCAGCAGCTCTAAACGGGAGAGGACCTACGAGCAGTACTTC
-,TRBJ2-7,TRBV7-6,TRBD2,CASSSGVGEGYEQYF,TGTGCCAGCAGCTCGGGGGTAGGGGAGGGCTACGAGCAGTACTTC
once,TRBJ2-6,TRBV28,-,CASSLLRAGANVLTF,TGTGCCAGTAGCCTTCTCAGGGCTGGGGCCAACGTCCTGACTTTC
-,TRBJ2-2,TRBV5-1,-,CASSFNTGELFF,TGCGCCAGCAGCTTTAACACCGGGGAGCTGTTTTTT
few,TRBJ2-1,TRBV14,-,CASSPPLDEQFF,TGTGCCAGCAGCCCCCCACTCGATGAGCAGTTCTTC
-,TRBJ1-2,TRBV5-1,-,CASSLYGGGNYGYTF,TGCGCCAGCAGCTTGTACGGGGGAGGTAACTATGGCTACACCTTC
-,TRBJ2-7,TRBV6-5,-,CASSYFQGGSYEQYF,TGTGCCAGCAGTTACTTTCAGGGTGGAAGCTACGAGCAGTACTTC
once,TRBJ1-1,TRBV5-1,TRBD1,CASSPDRGTEAFF,TGCGCCAGCAGCCCGGACAGGGGGACTGAAGCTTTCTTT
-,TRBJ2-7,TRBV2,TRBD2,CASRRLAGGGEQYF,TGTGCCAGCAGACGATTAGCGGGAGGCGGGGAGCAGTACTTC
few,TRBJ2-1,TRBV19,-,CASSWTGTRQFF,TGTGCCAGTAGTTGGACCGGGACCAGGCAGTTCTTC
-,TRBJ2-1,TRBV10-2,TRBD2,CASSERTRFYNEQFF,TGCGCCAGCAGTGAAAGGACTAGATTCTACAATGAGCAGTTCTTC
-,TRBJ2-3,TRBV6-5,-,CASSYLSTDTQYF,TGTGCCAGCAGTTACCTAAGCACAGATACGCAGTATTTT
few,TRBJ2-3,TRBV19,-,CASSMLGDTQYF,TGTGCCAGTAGTATGCTAGGGGATACGCAGTATTTT
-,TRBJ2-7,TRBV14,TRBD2,CASSQVGLAASYEQYF,TGTGCCAGCAGCCAAGTGGGACTAGCGGCTTCCTACGAGCAGTACTTC
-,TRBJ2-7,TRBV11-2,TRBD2,CASSTTGPSAREALNEQYF,TGTGCCAGCAGCACGACTGGACCCTCCGCGCGGGAGGCTCTAAACGAGCAGTACTTC
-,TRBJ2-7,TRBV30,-,CAWSEASWGEQYF,TGTGCCTGGAGTGAGGCTAGCTGGGGCGAGCAGTACTTC
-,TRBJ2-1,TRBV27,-,CASASVSSYNEQFF,TGTGCCAGCGCAAGCGTGAGCTCCTACAATGAGCAGTTCTTC
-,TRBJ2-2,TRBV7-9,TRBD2,CASSLSGITGELFF,TGTGCCAGCAGCTTAAGCGGGATCACCGGGGAGCTGTTTTTT
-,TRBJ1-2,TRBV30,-,CAGRGSDGYTF,TGTGCCGGCCGAGGTTCGGATGGCTACACCTTC
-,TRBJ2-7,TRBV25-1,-,CASSDPGVEQYF,TGTGCCAGCAGTGACCCAGGGGTCGAGCAGTACTTC
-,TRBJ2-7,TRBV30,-,CAWEQVSGNEQYF,TGTGCCTGGGAGCAGGTATCCGGAAACGAGCAGTACTTC
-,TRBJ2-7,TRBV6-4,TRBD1,CASSDPPSHRGEQYF,TGTGCCAGCAGTGACCCCCCCTCCCACAGGGGCGAGCAGTACTTC
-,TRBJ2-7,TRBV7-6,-,CASSLGGSDEQYF,TGTGCCAGCAGCTTAGGTGGGAGTGACGAGCAGTACTTC
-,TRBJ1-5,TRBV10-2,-,CASSESGRGNQPQHF,TGCGCCAGCAGTGAGTCAGGCAGGGGCAATCAGCCCCAGCATTTT
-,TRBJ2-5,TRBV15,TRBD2,CATSSMTSGQETQYF,TGTGCCACCAGCAGTATGACTAGCGGGCAAGAGACCCAGTACTTC
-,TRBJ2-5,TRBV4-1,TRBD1,CATSDRGETQYF,TGCGCCACCTCGGACAGGGGGGAGACCCAGTACTTC
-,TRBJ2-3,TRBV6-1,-,CASSEARLIGGDTQYF,TGTGCCAGCAGTGAAGCGCGGCTAATAGGGGGAGATACGCAGTATTTT
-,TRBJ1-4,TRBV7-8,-,CASSLGSQAIPTRELFF,TGTGCCAGCAGCTTAGGAAGTCAGGCGATTCCCACTCGAGAACTGTTTTTT
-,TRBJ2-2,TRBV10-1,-,CASSGSQGYTGELFF,TGCGCCAGCAGTGGAAGCCAGGGGTACACCGGGGAGCTGTTTTTT
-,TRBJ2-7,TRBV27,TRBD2,CASSPGGGYEQYF,TGTGCCAGCAGTCCAGGCGGGGGATACGAGCAGTACTTC
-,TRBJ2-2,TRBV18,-,CASSLSGDNTGELFF,TGTGCCAGCTCACTTTCCGGGGATAACACCGGGGAGCTGTTTTTT
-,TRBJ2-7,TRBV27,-,CASSSNGQLYEQYF,TGTGCCAGCAGTTCGAATGGACAGCTATACGAGCAGTACTTC
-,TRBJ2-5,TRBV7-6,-,CASSLYRNQETQYF,TGTGCCAGCAGCTTATACAGAAACCAAGAGACCCAGTACTTC
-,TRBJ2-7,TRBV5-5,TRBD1,CASSLEWDRRFYEQYF,TGTGCCAGCAGCTTGGAGTGGGACAGGCGATTCTACGAGCAGTACTTC
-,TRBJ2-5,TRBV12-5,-,CASGLRVTETQYF,TGTGCTAGTGGTTTGCGGGTTACGGAGACCCAGTACTTC
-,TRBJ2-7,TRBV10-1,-,CASSESSESYEQYF,TGCGCCAGCAGTGAGTCGTCCGAGTCCTACGAGCAGTACTTC
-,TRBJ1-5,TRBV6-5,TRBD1,CASSYATGVNQPQHF,TGTGCCAGCAGTTACGCGACAGGGGTCAATCAGCCCCAGCATTTT
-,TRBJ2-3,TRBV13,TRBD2,CASSFGTSAFTDTQYF,TGTGCCAGCAGCTTCGGGACTAGCGCCTTCACAGATACGCAGTATTTT
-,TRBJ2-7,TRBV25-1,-,CASSGLAEQYF,TGTGCCAGCAGTGGGCTGGCCGAGCAGTACTTC
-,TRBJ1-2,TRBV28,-,CASSSDLIGIRSNYGYTF,TGTGCCAGCAGTTCAGACCTTATCGGAATTCGAAGTAACTATGGCTACACCTTC
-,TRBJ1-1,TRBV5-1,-,CASSLRGAFTEAFF,TGCGCCAGCAGCTTACGGGGGGCGTTCACTGAAGCTTTCTTT